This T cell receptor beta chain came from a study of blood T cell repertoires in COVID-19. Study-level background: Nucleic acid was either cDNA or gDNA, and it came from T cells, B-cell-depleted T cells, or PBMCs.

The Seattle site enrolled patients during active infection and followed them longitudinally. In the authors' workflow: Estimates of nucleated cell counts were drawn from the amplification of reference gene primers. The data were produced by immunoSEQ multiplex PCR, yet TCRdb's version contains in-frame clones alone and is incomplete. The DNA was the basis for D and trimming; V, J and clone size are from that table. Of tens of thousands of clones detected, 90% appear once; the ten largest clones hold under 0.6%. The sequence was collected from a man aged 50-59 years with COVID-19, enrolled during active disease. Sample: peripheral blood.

In nucleotides, the CDR3 is TGCGCCAGCAGCTTGAGACAGGGCCCTAATTCACCCCTCCACTTT. This encodes CASSLRQGPNSPLHF. The chain has TRBV5-1 and TRBJ1-6; 7 bases are shared with TRBD1. CDR1 is SGHRS and CDR2 is YFSETQ in the germline V gene. The CDR3 contains 15 residues. V dropped 1 base and J dropped 6; count of bases not matched to a gene: 4.